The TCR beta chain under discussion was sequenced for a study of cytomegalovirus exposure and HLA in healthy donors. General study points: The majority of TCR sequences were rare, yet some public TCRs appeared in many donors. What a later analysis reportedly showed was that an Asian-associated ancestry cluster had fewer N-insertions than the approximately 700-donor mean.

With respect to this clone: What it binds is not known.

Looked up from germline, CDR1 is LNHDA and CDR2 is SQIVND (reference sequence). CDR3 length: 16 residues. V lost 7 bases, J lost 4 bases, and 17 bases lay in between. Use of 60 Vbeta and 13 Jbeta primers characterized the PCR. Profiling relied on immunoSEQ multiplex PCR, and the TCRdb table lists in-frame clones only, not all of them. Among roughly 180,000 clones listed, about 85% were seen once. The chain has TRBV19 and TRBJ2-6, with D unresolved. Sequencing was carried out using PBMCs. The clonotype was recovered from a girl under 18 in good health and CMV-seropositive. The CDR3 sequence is CASNNLGLTGANVLTF. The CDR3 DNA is TGTGCCAGTAATAATCTTGGCCTGACAGGGGCCAACGTCCTGACTTTC.